The clone carrying this TCR beta chain was detected ten times or more. The source of the sample is a study of human T cells and chemical hapten exposure. Unique molecular identifiers were attached to individual cDNA molecules during library preparation. TCRdb passed the RACE reads through MiXCR, listing each CDR3 protein once. Of 45,000 to 60,000 distinct CDR3 sequences listed, roughly 12% were seen once; the top ten hold 2.4%. CDR3 length equals 13 residues. Germline V gene lookup returns CDR1 MDHEN and CDR2 SYDVKM. The V end was cut by 2 bases, the J end by 0 bases, with 2 bases between. Documented time point: patch test 3, about 24 weeks after DPC sensitization. Treatment described: therapeutic diphenylcyclopropenone sensitization with weekly scalp DPC. The authors extracted total RNA from unfractionated whole blood.

Sequenced material: whole blood, taken in connection with sensitization to the hapten diphenylcyclopropenone (DPC). This sequence was found in a man aged 30-40 years with alopecia areata. Some clones in this sample may be carry-over from other donors' samples. This chain links TRBV28 with TRBJ1-3; D not certain. This CDR3 reads CASSLSSGNTIYF. CDR3 in DNA: TGTGCCAGCAGTTTAAGCTCTGGAAACACCATATATTTT.